This T cell receptor (beta chain) was sequenced in a study of early T cells in non-severe SARS-CoV-2 infection. For the study at large: Bulk RNA from unsorted whole blood was sequenced; chains were unpaired.

This CDR3 region has 14 residues. The V gene's germline CDR1 is MNHNY and CDR2 SVGAGI (reference sequence). V lost 5 bases and J 5 bases, leaving 15 bases between the germline ends. The protocol attached unique molecular identifiers to individual cDNA molecules. Each CDR3 protein is one row after TCRdb ran MiXCR on the 5' RACE reads. The top ten hold about 3.7% of the sample, which has about 70,000 distinct CDR3 sequences, 14% seen once. In this sample, this clonotype turned up a few times. Sequenced material: whole blood, taken at baseline. The chain uses TRBV6-6 and TRBJ1-1, with D possibly being TRBD1 (6 bases). The receptor comes from an adult who was a healthcare worker with PCR-confirmed SARS-CoV-2 infection or an uninfected control (not recorded which). The CDR3 region is CASSGTGQRTEAFF. In DNA, the CDR3 is TGTGCCAGCAGTGGAACAGGGCAGCGGACTGAAGCTTTCTTT.